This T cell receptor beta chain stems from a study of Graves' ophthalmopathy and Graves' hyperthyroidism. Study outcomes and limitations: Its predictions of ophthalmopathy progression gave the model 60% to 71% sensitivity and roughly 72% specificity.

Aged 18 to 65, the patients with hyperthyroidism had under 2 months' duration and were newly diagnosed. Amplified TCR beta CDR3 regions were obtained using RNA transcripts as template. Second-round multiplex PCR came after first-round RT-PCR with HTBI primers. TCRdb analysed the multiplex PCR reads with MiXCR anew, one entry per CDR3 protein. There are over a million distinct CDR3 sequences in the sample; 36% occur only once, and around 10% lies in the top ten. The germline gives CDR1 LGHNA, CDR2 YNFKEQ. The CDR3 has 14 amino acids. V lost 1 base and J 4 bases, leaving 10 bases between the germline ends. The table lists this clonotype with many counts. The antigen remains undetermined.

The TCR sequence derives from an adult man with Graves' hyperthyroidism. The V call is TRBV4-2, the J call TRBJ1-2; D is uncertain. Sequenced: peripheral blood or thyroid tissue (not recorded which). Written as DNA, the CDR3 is TGTGCCAGCAGCCAAGCGGATAGGGCCTATGGCTACACCTTC. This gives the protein CASSQADRAYGYTF.